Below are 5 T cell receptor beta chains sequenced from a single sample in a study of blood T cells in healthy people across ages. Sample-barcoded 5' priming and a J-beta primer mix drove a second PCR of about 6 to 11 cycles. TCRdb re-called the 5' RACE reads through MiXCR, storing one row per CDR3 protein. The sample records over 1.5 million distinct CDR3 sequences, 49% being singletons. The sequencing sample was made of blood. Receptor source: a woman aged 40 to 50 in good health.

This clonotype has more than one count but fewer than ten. CDR3 sequence reads: CASSPSTSSYNEQFF. The CDR3 region has the DNA TGTGCCAGCAGCCCCTCAACGAGCTCCTACAATGAGCAGTTCTTC. The J gene is TRBJ2-1, the V gene TRBV12-3 or TRBV12-4; D uncertain. The CDR3 is made up of 15 amino acids. V was trimmed by 6 bases and J by 0 bases, leaving 12 bases between them.

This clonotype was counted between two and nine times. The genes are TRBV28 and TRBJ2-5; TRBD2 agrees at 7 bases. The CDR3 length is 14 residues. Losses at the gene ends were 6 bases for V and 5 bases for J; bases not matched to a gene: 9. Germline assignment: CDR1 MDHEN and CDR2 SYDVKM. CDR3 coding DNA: TGTGCCAGCAGCCAGGGAGGGGTCCGCGAGACCCAGTACTTC. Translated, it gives CASSQGGVRETQYF.

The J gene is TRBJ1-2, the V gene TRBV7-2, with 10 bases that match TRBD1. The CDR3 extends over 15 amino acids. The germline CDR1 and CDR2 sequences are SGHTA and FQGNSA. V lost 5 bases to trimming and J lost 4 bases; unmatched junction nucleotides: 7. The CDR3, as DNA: TGTGCCAGCAGCCCCCCCTGGGACAGGGGCTATGGCTACACCTTC. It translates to CASSPPWDRGYGYTF.

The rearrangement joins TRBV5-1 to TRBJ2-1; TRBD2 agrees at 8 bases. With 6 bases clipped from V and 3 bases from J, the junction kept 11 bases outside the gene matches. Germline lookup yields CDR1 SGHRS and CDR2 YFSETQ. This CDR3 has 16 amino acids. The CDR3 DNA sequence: TGCGCCAGCACCCCGATGGGACTAGTAAACTACAATGAGCAGTTCTTC. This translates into CASTPMGLVNYNEQFF.

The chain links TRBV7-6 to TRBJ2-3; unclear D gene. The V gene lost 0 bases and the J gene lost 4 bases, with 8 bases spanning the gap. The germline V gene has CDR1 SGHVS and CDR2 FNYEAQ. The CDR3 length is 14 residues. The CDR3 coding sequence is TGTGCCAGCAGCTTAGCCCAGATCGCAGATACGCAGTATTTT. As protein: CASSLAQIADTQYF.